These 14 T cell receptor beta chains came from one sample sequenced in a study of shared clonotypes between healthy human individuals. Sequencing was performed with immunoSEQ multiplex PCR; in TCRdb, only in-frame clones are kept and a portion is missing. The table shows some 2,000,000 clones, with almost 96% occurring only once. Sequenced material: naive CD4+ T cells sorted from blood. Subset noted: CD45RA+ positively selected. These receptors came from a young man in good health.

The genes are TRBV14 and TRBJ1-2, with 8 bases fitting TRBD1. Losses at the gene ends were 1 base for V and 2 bases for J; bases not matched to a gene: 0. CDR1 SGHDN and CDR2 FVKESK come from the germline V gene. The CDR3 has 14 residues. CDR3 nucleotides: TGTGCCAGCAGCCAAGGACAGGGGAACTATGGCTACACCTTC. Its translation: CASSQGQGNYGYTF.

This rearrangement joins TRBV18 to TRBJ2-1, with 12 bases that match TRBD2. The length of the CDR3 is 16 residues. With V trimmed by 3 bases and J by 6 bases, 6 bases remained unmatched. CDR1 is KGHSH, CDR2 LQKENI, per germline. The CDR3 sequence is CASSPTLAGGSNEQFF. CDR3 bases: TGTGCCAGCTCACCCACACTAGCGGGAGGAAGCAATGAGCAGTTCTTC.

The DNA for the CDR3 is TGCGCCAGCAGCTTGGGGGGGCGTGAGCAGTTCTTC. Protein sequence: CASSLGGREQFF. The J gene is TRBJ2-1, the V gene TRBV5-1; the D gene is possibly TRBD1 (6 bases). The CDR3 loop spans 12 amino acids. The germline V gene encodes CDR1 SGHRS and CDR2 YFSETQ. Trimming stripped 0 bases from V and 9 bases from J, with 7 bases between.

CDR3 sequence reads: CASSGYQETQYF. The DNA of the CDR3 is TGCGCCAGCAGCGGGTACCAAGAGACCCAGTACTTC. The chain recombines TRBV5-1 with TRBJ2-5; D is undetermined. The CDR3 contains 12 residues. The germline V gene has CDR1 SGHRS and CDR2 YFSETQ. V was clipped by 4 bases and J by 0 bases, with 4 bases between them.

V is TRBV6-6 and J is TRBJ2-7; 10 bases map to TRBD2. V shed 7 bases and J 5 bases; nucleotides not matched to a gene: 11. The length of the CDR3 is 15 residues. The germline gives CDR1 MNHNY, CDR2 SVGAGI (reference sequence). DNA of the CDR3: TGTGCCAGCACCGAAAGCGGGAGGGCCCGGGACGAGCAGTACTTC. Its translation: CASTESGRARDEQYF.

The V call is TRBV9, the J call TRBJ2-1; D unresolved. Trimming stripped 2 bases from V and 4 bases from J, with 7 bases between. Germline V gene data show CDR1 as SGDLS and CDR2 as YYNGEE. The CDR3 has 13 residues. CDR3 region: CASSVLPYNEQFF. The DNA of the CDR3 is TGTGCCAGCAGCGTTCTCCCGTACAATGAGCAGTTCTTC. The complete variable domain, with remaining parts taken from reference TRBV9 and TRBJ2-1, reads DSGVTQTPKHLITATGQRVTLRCSPRSGDLSVYWYQQSLDQGLQFLIQYYNGEERAKGNILERFSAQQFPDLHSELNLSSLELGDSALYFCASSVLPYNEQFFGPGTRLTVL.

Here the CDR3 DNA reads TGTGCCAGCAGGCAGTGGGAGGGCCGGGCAGATACGCAGTATTTT. Amino acids: CASRQWEGRADTQYF. V and J are TRBV6-1 and TRBJ2-3; TRBD2 matches at 7 bases. With V trimmed by 6 bases and J by 4 bases, 10 bases remained unmatched. The CDR3 is 15 amino acids. The V gene's germline CDR1 is MNHNS and CDR2 SASEGT.

The CDR3 DNA is TGTGCCAGTATTCAACCGGGACGGCGAGGCACCGGGGAGCTGTTTTTT. Translated, it gives CASIQPGRRGTGELFF. The chain uses TRBV19 and TRBJ2-2; either TRBD1 or TRBD2 may fit D (5 bases each). Between the trimmed V and J ends, which lost 7 bases and 4 bases, there was a span of 19 bases. Germline-derived CDR1 and CDR2 are LNHDA and SQIVND (reference sequence). The CDR3 is 16 residues long.

The DNA for the CDR3 is TGTGCCAGCAGCCCCAACCAGGGCCAGAGGGGCCAAGAGACCCAGTACTTC. Residues: CASSPNQGQRGQETQYF. V and J are TRBV7-2 and TRBJ2-5, with D perhaps given as TRBD1 or TRBD2 (5 bases each). V lost 5 bases, J lost 1 base, and 20 bases lay in between. The V gene's germline CDR1 is SGHTA and CDR2 FQGNSA. CDR3 length: 17 amino acids.

The rearrangement links TRBV6-4 to TRBJ2-1, with 14 bases that match TRBD2. CDR1 MRHNA and CDR2 SNTAGT come from the germline V gene. The length of the CDR3 is 15 residues. V was clipped by 6 bases and J by 9 bases; unmatched bases: 7. As DNA, the CDR3 is TGTGCCAGCAGCCTGACTAGCGGGAGGGACAGTGAGCAGTTCTTC. Protein product: CASSLTSGRDSEQFF.

This rearrangement joins TRBV6-5 to TRBJ1-6, with 7 bases aligning to TRBD1. The CDR3 sequence is 15 residues long. Germline CDR1 and CDR2: MNHEY and SVGAGI. Trimming removed 7 bases from V and 7 bases from J; junction bases left unmatched: 10. DNA of the CDR3: TGTGCCAGCAACCCCGCGACAGGGACCAATTCACCCCTCCACTTT. Translated, it gives CASNPATGTNSPLHF.

The chain carries TRBV28 and TRBJ1-2; weak D call: TRBD1 (5 bases). V lost 6 bases and J 10 bases, leaving 18 bases between the germline ends. This CDR3 is built from 13 residues. Germline values: CDR1 MDHEN, CDR2 SYDVKM. CDR3 in DNA: TGTGCCAGCAGAATGACAGCGGGCGAAGTCTACACCTTC. Its translation is CASRMTAGEVYTF.

The chain is built from TRBV10-2 and TRBJ2-7, with D possibly matching TRBD1 (6 bases). Trimming shortened V by 7 bases and J by 4 bases, and 14 bases separated the two germline ends. The CDR3 covers 13 residues. The V gene's germline CDR1 is WSHSY and CDR2 SAAADI. The DNA of the CDR3 is TGCGCCAGCACGCCAGGGGTTACTTACGAGCAGTACTTC. It codes for CASTPGVTYEQYF.

This sequence joins TRBV19 and TRBJ1-1; D not resolved. V was clipped by 3 bases and J by 0 bases, with 8 bases between them. The CDR3 runs 14 residues. Germline CDR1 reads LNHDA; CDR2 reads SQIVND (reference sequence). CDR3 residues: CASSISYMNTEAFF. The CDR3 nucleotides are TGTGCCAGTAGTATTAGTTACATGAACACTGAAGCTTTCTTT.